This entry features one TCR beta chain sequence. Its recognized antigen is unknown. Base-call qualities are not available, and no considerably larger clone is one nucleotide away. TCRbeta CDR3 regions were amplified from genomic DNA by means of the immunoSEQ Assay, a bias-controlled multiplex PCR. Under the source paper's analysis protocol: Nucleated cell counts per sample were estimated from amplification of reference gene primers within the assay. Sequence reads were collapsed and filtered to measure the absolute abundance of every unique TCRbeta CDR3 rearrangement. For each sample, productive Simpson clonality was calculated as the square root of Simpson's diversity index across productive rearrangements. Held by TCRdb, this immuneACCESS table contains in-frame sequences only and omits some clones. Under half of the omission traces to an unresolved V gene where checked; the cause of the rest is unknown. V and J calls plus clone size are reproduced from that table; the DNA served to infer D and trimming. The sample records under 200,000 clones, less than 90% of which are singletons. The biggest ten clones account for 14% of the sample.

The CDR3 covers 15 residues, taking in both the cysteine and the phenylalanine. The DNA shown is the 45-base CDR3, in frame from base 1. Relative to germline, V is missing 1 base and J is missing 6 bases, with 5 bases of the junction outside any gene match. The germline V gene encodes CDR1 SGHRS and CDR2 YFSETQ. The data belong to a study of blood T cell repertoires in COVID-19 (dated by TCRdb to about 2020). As for the study more broadly: The collaborator samples originated in the United States, Italy and Spain and spanned the acute and convalescent phases of COVID-19. Sample metadata almost always included a de-identified subject ID, COVID-19 status, age in years and sex. The prospective study material was composed of cDNA or gDNA derived from T cells, B-cell-depleted T cells, or PBMCs. Samples came from the ongoing ImmuneRACE study (first 160 participants) plus 1,254 subjects from 6 global collaborators. The repertoires were made available in a free public database intended to serve as a resource for research on the immune response to SARS-CoV-2. Where available, HLA class I and class II types were taken from metadata supplied by the sample provider and were not determined by assay-based typing. The dataset comprised deeply sampled blood TCRbeta repertoires from subjects exposed to, actively infected with, or recovered from COVID-19.

Results the study describes overall, beyond this receptor: How much clinical and demographic metadata was included differed by source and by participant, and the metadata was provided uncurated.

One collaborating source in Seattle enrolled patients while the patients were actively infected and followed the patients over time throughout the course of disease. The collaborating institutions used their own protocols to collect whole blood in K2EDTA tubes. For TCRbeta analysis, collaborators shipped samples in one of three forms: frozen whole blood, isolated PBMCs, or DNA extracted from either of those sample types. The clonotype was recovered from a woman in her 70s with COVID-19, enrolled during active disease. Sample: peripheral blood. The chain is encoded by TRBV5-1 joined to TRBJ2-1, with 9 bases aligning to TRBD1. CDR3 protein: CASSLRTGVTNEQFF. The nucleotide sequence reads TGCGCCAGCAGCTTGAGGACAGGGGTCACCAATGAGCAGTTCTTC.